This T cell receptor (beta chain) was captured in a study of PD-L1 blockade in urothelial cancer. Study at large: Most of the 29 patients were men with bladder-origin urothelial cancer. Patients had received 0 to 3 prior chemotherapy regimens.

This CDR3 is built from 16 residues. Study-level results: Below-median pretreatment blood TCR clonality was associated with improved progression-free and overall survival.

This clone turned up a few times. The antigen remains unidentified. Time point: peripheral blood 6 weeks after treatment start. Every PCR received spiked-in synthetic TCR analog templates. The method was immunoSEQ multiplex PCR; TCRdb's version includes in-frame clones alone and lacks a portion of them. Counted here are 35,000 to 40,000 clones, 75% to 90% occurring once; the ten biggest clones make up roughly 24%. This receptor was identified in a man in his sixties with urothelial cancer. This material consisted of PBMCs, taken around atezolizumab (anti-PD-L1) treatment. The chain joins TRBV21-1 to TRBJ1-1; the table calls TRBD1, which could not be checked here. TRBV21-1 is a pseudogene segment. Here the CDR3 reads CAVQDRDTLLNTEAFF. CDR3 sequence (DNA): TGTGCCGTCCAAGACAGGGACACACTCCTGAACACTGAAGCTTTCTTT.